This T cell receptor beta chain was retrieved from a study of blood T cell repertoires in COVID-19. Clones were sequenced by immunoSEQ multiplex PCR, and TCRdb holds only the in-frame ones, with some missing. The table lists hundreds of thousands of clones, more than 70% of them singletons. Germline V gives CDR1 MNHEY, CDR2 SMNVEV (reference sequence). The CDR3 runs to 16 residues. With 5 bases removed from V and 2 bases from J, the gap between germline ends came to 16 bases. Source material: peripheral blood. This TCR came from a man of 80 years or more with acute or convalescent COVID-19. This chain connects TRBV27 to TRBJ1-5, with D tentatively TRBD1 (5 bases). The CDR3 protein is CASSQLTGPGNQPQHF. The DNA of the CDR3 is TGTGCCAGCAGTCAGCTAACAGGTCCCGGCAATCAGCCCCAGCATTTT.